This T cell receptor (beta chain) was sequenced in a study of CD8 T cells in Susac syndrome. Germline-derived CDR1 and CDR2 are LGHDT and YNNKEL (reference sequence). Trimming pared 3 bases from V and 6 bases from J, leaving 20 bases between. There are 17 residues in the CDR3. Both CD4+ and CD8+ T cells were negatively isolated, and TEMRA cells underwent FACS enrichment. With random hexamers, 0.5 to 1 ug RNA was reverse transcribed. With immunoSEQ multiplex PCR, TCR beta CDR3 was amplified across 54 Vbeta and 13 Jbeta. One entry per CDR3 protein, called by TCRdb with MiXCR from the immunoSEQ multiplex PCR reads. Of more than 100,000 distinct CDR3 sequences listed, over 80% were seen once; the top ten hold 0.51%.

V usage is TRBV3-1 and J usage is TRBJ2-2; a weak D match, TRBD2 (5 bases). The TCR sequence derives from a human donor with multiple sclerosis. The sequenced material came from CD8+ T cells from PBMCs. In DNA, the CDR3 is TGTGCCAGCAGCCAGGGAGTCTCCCTTGGATCATCCGGGGAGCTGTTTTTT. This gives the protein CASSQGVSLGSSGELFF.